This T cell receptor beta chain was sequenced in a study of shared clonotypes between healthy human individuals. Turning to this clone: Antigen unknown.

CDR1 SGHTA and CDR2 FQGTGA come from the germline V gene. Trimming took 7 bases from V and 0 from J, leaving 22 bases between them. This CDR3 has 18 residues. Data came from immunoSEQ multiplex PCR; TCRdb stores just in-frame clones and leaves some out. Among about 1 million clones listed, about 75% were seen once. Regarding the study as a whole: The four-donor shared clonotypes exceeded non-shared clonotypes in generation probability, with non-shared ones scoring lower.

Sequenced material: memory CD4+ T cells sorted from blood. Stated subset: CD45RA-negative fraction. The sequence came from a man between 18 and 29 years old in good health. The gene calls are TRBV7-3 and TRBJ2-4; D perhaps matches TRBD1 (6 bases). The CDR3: CASIVTGFSRLAKNIQYF. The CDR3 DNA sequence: TGTGCCAGCATCGTCACAGGGTTCTCTCGATTAGCCAAAAACATTCAGTACTTC.